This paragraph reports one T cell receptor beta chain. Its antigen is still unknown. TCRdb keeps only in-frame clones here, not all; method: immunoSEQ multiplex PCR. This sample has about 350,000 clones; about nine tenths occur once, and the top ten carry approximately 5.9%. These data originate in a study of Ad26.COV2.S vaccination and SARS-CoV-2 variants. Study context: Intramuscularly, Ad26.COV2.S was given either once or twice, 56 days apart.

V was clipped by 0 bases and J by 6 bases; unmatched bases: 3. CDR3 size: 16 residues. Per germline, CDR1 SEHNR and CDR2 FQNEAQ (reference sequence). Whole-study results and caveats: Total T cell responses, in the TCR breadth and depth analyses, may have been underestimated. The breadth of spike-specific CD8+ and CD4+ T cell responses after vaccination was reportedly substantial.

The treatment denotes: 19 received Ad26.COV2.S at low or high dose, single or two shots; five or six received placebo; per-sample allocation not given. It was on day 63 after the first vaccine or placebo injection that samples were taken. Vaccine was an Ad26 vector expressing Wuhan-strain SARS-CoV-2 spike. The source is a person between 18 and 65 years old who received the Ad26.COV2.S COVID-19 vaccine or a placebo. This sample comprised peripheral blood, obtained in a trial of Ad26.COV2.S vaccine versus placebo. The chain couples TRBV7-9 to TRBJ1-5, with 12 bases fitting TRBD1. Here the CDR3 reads CASSLAGTGGSQPQHF. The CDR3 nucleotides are TGTGCCAGCAGCTTAGCCGGGACAGGGGGCAGTCAGCCCCAGCATTTT.